Below, 10 T cell receptor beta chains from the same sample are listed, as sequenced in a study of tumor-infiltrating lymphocytes in primary liver carcinoma. Starting from approximately 0.45 ug of total RNA, TCR beta cDNA was produced with a primer in the constant region. Libraries for TCR beta were built through three nested multiplex PCR rounds, which together made up a slightly modified ARM-PCR procedure. Rounds one and two of PCR, each of 10 cycles, were primed with TRBV1-TRBV30 forward primers and a C-beta reverse primer. A single record per CDR3 protein comes from TCRdb applying MiXCR to the multiplex PCR reads. The table lists 90,000 to 140,000 distinct CDR3 sequences, roughly 80% of them singletons. For each extraction, RNA and DNA were obtained together from approximately 20-30 mg of unsorted bulk tissue. Sequenced sample: liver tumor tissue from sampling region 3. Sample subset: tumor region T3, left-lateral pole. The source of these receptors is a man aged 35 to 55 with primary liver carcinoma and hepatitis B virus infection.

In its sample, this clonotype was seen many times. This rearrangement joins TRBV30 to TRBJ2-3; D is perhaps TRBD2 (6 bases). The CDR3 length is 15 residues. V was clipped by 2 bases and J by 3 bases, with 15 bases between them. Germline CDR1 reads GTSNPN; CDR2 reads SVGIG (reference sequence). CDR3 nucleotides: TGTGCCTGGAGTCTTTCCGGGGGTGGGACAGATACGCAGTATTTT. Translating it yields CAWSLSGGGTDTQYF.

The count of this clonotype is one. This chain links TRBV29-1 with TRBJ2-3; D may be TRBD2 (5 bases). This CDR3 comprises 14 residues. Germline loops: CDR1 SQVTM, CDR2 ANQGSEA. The V gene lost 7 bases and the J gene lost 7 bases, with 21 bases spanning the gap. CDR3 coding DNA: TGCAGCGCTGAGGGTAGTGGGAGTGCATATACGCAGTATTTT. This translates into CSAEGSGSAYTQYF.

This clonotype was observed a few times. V usage is TRBV20-1 and J usage is TRBJ2-1; D is uncertain. CDR1 is DFQATT, CDR2 SNEGSKA, per germline (reference sequence). This CDR3 spans 13 amino acids. V lost 0 bases and J 7 bases, leaving 10 bases between the germline ends. The CDR3 nucleotides read TGCAGTGCTAGAGATCACACGGTTAATGAGCAGTTCTTC. Its protein product is CSARDHTVNEQFF.

This clonotype is deemed medium-sized (0.01 to 0.1%). The rearrangement uses TRBV29-1 and TRBJ2-1, with 8 positions matching TRBD2. This CDR3 is built from 14 residues. Germline values: CDR1 SQVTM, CDR2 ANQGSEA. CDR3 residues: CSHRTSGDYNEQFF. DNA of the CDR3: TGCAGTCACCGTACTAGCGGAGACTACAATGAGCAGTTCTTC.

A remark on this clonotype: No conserved phenylalanine or tryptophan is present at the end of the CDR3, so a read error is the likely explanation. V and J are TRBV5-5 and TRBJ2-3, with 9 bases aligning to TRBD2. V was clipped by 4 bases and J by 5 bases; unmatched bases: 14. The V gene's germline CDR1 is SGHKS and CDR2 YYEKEE (reference sequence). The CDR3 has 17 residues. CDR3 sequence: CASSPTGISGSGDTQYS. CDR3 coding DNA: TGTGCCAGCAGCCCGACCGGGATTAGCGGGAGTGGAGATACGCAGTATTCT.

There are a few counts of this clonotype. Being one base from a much bigger clone, this may be a read error. The V gene is TRBV2, the J gene TRBJ2-3; D possibly corresponds to TRBD1 (5 bases). Trimming removed 5 bases from V and 2 bases from J, with 11 bases in between. The germline gives CDR1 SNHLY, CDR2 FYNNEI. The CDR3 has 14 amino acids. The CDR3 DNA follows: TGTGCCAGCAGTAAGACAGAGTTCACAGATACGCAGTATTTT. Protein product: CASSKTEFTDTQYF.

The genes are TRBV6-6 and TRBJ1-1; D is possibly TRBD1 (5 bases). CDR3 length: 13 amino acids. Germline V gives CDR1 MNHNY, CDR2 SVGAGI (reference sequence). Written as DNA, the CDR3 is TGTGTCAGGGCCGGCAGAGCGGACACTGAAGCTTTCTTT. Its protein product is CVRAGRADTEAFF.

This clonotype was seen a handful of times. This CDR3 reads CASSRWTGPEVTQYF. The DNA for the CDR3 is TGTGCCAGCAGTCGTTGGACTGGTCCCGAGGTGACCCAGTACTTC. The chain couples TRBV11-2 to TRBJ2-5, with a tentative D call TRBD2 (5 bases). V shed 6 bases and J shed 7 bases, with 21 bases lying between them. The CDR3 is made up of 15 amino acids. CDR1 is SGHAT, CDR2 FQNNGV, per germline.

The chain has TRBV28 and TRBJ2-7; TRBD1 aligns across 8 bases. The germline CDR1 and CDR2 sequences are MDHEN and SYDVKM. Unmatched junction bases numbered 11, after V lost 5 bases and J lost 5 bases. There are 15 residues in the CDR3. The CDR3 sequence is CASSELGQGHNEQYF. DNA for the CDR3: TGTGCCAGCAGTGAACTAGGACAGGGTCACAACGAGCAGTACTTC.

This chain joins TRBV2 and TRBJ2-3; 7 bases are a match to TRBD2. Germline CDR1 is SNHLY and CDR2 is FYNNEI. CDR3 length: 14 amino acids. Germline trimming cut 11 bases from V and 2 bases from J; bases unmatched to any gene: 10. The CDR3 region is CAGNKRDDTDTQYF. The CDR3 DNA is TGTGCCGGCAACAAGCGGGATGACACAGATACGCAGTATTTT.